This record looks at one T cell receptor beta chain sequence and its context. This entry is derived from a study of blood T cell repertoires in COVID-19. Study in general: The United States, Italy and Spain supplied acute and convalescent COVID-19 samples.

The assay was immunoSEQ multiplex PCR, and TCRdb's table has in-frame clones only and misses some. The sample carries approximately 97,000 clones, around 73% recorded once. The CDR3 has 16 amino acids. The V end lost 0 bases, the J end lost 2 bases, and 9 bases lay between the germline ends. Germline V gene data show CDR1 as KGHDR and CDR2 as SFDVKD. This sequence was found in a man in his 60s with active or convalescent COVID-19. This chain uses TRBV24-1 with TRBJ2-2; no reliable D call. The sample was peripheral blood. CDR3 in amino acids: CATSDLGSLNTGELFF. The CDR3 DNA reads TGTGCCACCAGTGATTTGGGTAGCCTCAACACCGGGGAGCTGTTTTTT.